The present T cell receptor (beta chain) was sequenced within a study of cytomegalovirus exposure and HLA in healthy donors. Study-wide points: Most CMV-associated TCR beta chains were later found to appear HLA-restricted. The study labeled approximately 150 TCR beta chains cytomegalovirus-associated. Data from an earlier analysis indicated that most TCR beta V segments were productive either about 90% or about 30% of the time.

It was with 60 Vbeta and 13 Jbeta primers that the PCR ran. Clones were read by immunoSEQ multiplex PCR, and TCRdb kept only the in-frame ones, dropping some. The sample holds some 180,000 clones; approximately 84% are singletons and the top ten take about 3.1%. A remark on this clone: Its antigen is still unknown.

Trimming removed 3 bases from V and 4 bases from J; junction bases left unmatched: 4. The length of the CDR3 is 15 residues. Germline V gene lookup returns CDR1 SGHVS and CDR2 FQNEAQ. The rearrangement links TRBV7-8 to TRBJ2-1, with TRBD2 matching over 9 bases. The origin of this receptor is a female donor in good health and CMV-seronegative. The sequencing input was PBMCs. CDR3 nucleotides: TGTGCCAGCAGCTTCCGGACTAGCGAATACAATGAGCAGTTCTTC. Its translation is CASSFRTSEYNEQFF.